This T cell receptor beta chain was captured by sequencing in a study of CD8 T cells in ankylosing spondylitis. As the method for making TCR beta libraries, quantitative 5'-RACE with molecular barcodes was used. TCRdb reprocessed the 5' RACE reads via MiXCR and lists one record per CDR3 protein. This table has a few hundred thousand distinct CDR3 sequences, around 18% appearing once. The CDR3 is 14 residues long. Germline loops: CDR1 SGHRS, CDR2 YFSETQ. Trimming removed 1 base from V and 2 bases from J, with 9 bases in between. Findings of the study overall: Fewer than ten highly homologous variants made up a TCR beta motif, and this motif appeared characteristic of ankylosing spondylitis blood. CD8+ disease-linked clones were present at relatively low frequencies in blood. Reportedly, matched ankylosing spondylitis synovial fluid was significantly enriched for disease-linked clones. Some motif variants had been reported before (in reactive arthritis synovial fluid and blood).

This clonotype was observed at least ten times. Its specificity is not known. Sequenced input: blood, either unsorted or a sorted T cell fraction (not recorded which). The V call is TRBV5-1, the J call TRBJ1-1, with D unresolved. This clonotype was sampled from a male donor with ankylosing spondylitis. CDR3 nucleotide sequence: TGCGCCAGCAGCTTGTACAAAACAAACACTGAAGCTTTCTTT. Amino acid sequence: CASSLYKTNTEAFF. The variable domain in full, with the rest retrieved from reference TRBV5-1 and TRBJ1-1, is KAGVTQTPRYLIKTRGQQVTLSCSPISGHRSVSWYQQTPGQGLQFLFEYFSETQRNKGNFPGRFSGRQFSNSRSEMNVSTLELGDSALYLCASSLYKTNTEAFFGQGTRLTVV.